Listed here are 15 T cell receptor beta chains from one sample, sequenced in a study of T-cell memory formation after mild COVID-19. TCRdb recomputed calls from the 5' RACE reads with MiXCR, one row per CDR3 protein. Here the sample spans about 290,000 distinct CDR3 sequences, less than 20% being singletons. Sequences were obtained from PBMCs or a T cell subset sorted from them (not recorded which). All receptors come from a man aged 18 to 29 who had mild COVID-19 (a few samples of this study predate the infection). Cell type and time point are not known.

In this sample, this clonotype turned up once. The V gene is TRBV3-1, the J gene TRBJ2-3, with 16 bases that match TRBD2. The CDR3 spans 23 residues. The V and J ends lost 4 bases and 4 bases, in that order; junction bases with no gene match: 23. The germline gives CDR1 LGHDT, CDR2 YNNKEL (reference sequence). The chain's CDR3 is CASSPRFREFGTSGGASPDTQYF. The CDR3 coding sequence is TGTGCCAGCAGCCCAAGATTCCGAGAGTTTGGGACTAGCGGGGGGGCCTCTCCAGATACGCAGTATTTT.

V gene TRBV20-1 combines with J gene TRBJ2-2; TRBD1 aligns across 9 bases. This CDR3 has 16 residues. Germline CDR1 reads DFQATT; CDR2 reads SNEGSKA (reference sequence). Unmatched junction bases numbered 7, after V lost 0 bases and J lost 5 bases. The CDR3 coding sequence is TGCAGTGCTAGAGATCAAAGGACAGGGGTGACCGGGGAGCTGTTTTTT. It is translated as CSARDQRTGVTGELFF.

The chain is built from TRBV9 and TRBJ2-2; possibly TRBD2 for D (5 bases). The germline gives CDR1 SGDLS, CDR2 YYNGEE. This CDR3 is built from 13 residues. The V end lost 2 bases, the J end lost 7 bases, and 9 bases lay between the germline ends. The CDR3 DNA reads as TGTGCCAGCAGCGTGCCCGCGGGCGGGGAGCTGTTTTTT. This codes for CASSVPAGGELFF.

This clonotype was picked up one time. The rearrangement links TRBV30 to TRBJ1-2; D gene unclear. The CDR3 is 12 residues long. V was trimmed by 2 bases and J by 6 bases, leaving 10 bases between them. CDR1 GTSNPN and CDR2 SVGIG come from the germline V gene (reference sequence). This chain's CDR3 is CAWSYGSHGYTF. In DNA, the CDR3 is TGTGCCTGGAGTTACGGATCCCATGGCTACACCTTC.

This clonotype was seen many times. The V call is TRBV6-5, the J call TRBJ2-5; D is unclear. The germline V gene has CDR1 MNHEY and CDR2 SVGAGI. This CDR3 has 14 amino acids. Trimming shortened V by 6 bases and J by 1 base, and 12 bases separated the two germline ends. The CDR3 is CASRPVEPQETQYF. The CDR3 region has the DNA TGTGCCAGCAGGCCCGTAGAGCCCCAAGAGACCCAGTACTTC.

The chain employs TRBV6-2 or TRBV6-3 and TRBJ2-7; tentative D call: TRBD2 (6 bases). V shed 0 bases and J shed 6 bases, with 9 bases lying between them. Germline CDR1 reads MNHEY; CDR2 reads SVGEGT. This CDR3 contains 13 residues. In DNA form, the CDR3 reads TGTGCCAGCAGTTACTCAGGAGGGACCGAGCAGTACGTC. This translates into CASSYSGGTEQYV.

This clonotype turned up a few times. The V call is TRBV6-1, the J call TRBJ1-5, with D uncertain. CDR3 length equals 14 residues. The germline V and J ends were trimmed by 1 base and 3 bases, with 7 bases remaining between them. The germline V gene encodes CDR1 MNHNS and CDR2 SASEGT. In DNA, the CDR3 is TGTGCCAGCAGTGAAGACAGCGTCAATCAGCCCCAGCATTTT. It is translated as CASSEDSVNQPQHF.

The CDR3 DNA sequence: TGTGCCAGCAGACTTACCACCGAGCAGTACTTC. This translates into CASRLTTEQYF. The V gene is TRBV6-1, the J gene TRBJ2-7, with unresolved D. The CDR3 runs 11 residues. V was pared by 6 bases and J by 6 bases, with 9 bases between. CDR1 is MNHNS, CDR2 SASEGT, per germline.

This chain uses TRBV7-2 with TRBJ2-7, with D possibly being TRBD1 (6 bases). This CDR3 spans 15 amino acids. The germline V and J ends were trimmed by 5 bases and 2 bases, with 16 bases remaining between them. The germline V gene encodes CDR1 SGHTA and CDR2 FQGNSA. The CDR3 loop is CASSRSGTSTYEQYF. In DNA form, the CDR3 reads TGTGCCAGCAGCCGTTCCGGGACATCTACCTACGAGCAGTACTTC.

The V gene is TRBV9, the J gene TRBJ1-1; TRBD1 matches 8 bases. The germline gives CDR1 SGDLS, CDR2 YYNGEE. Germline trimming cut 3 bases from V and 3 bases from J; bases unmatched to any gene: 7. The CDR3 is 15 residues long. This CDR3 is CASSARTGSHTEAFF. As DNA, the CDR3 is TGTGCCAGCAGCGCTCGGACAGGGAGTCACACTGAAGCTTTCTTT.

V gene TRBV6-6 combines with J gene TRBJ2-7; perhaps TRBD1 as D (6 bases). Germline V lookup: CDR1 MNHNY, CDR2 SVGAGI (reference sequence). The CDR3 length is 14 residues. Trimming took 6 bases from V and 9 from J, leaving 21 bases between them. This chain's CDR3 is CASRARDKNLGQYF. The CDR3 DNA is TGTGCCAGCAGAGCCCGGGACAAAAACCTGGGGCAGTACTTC.

The chain carries TRBV3-1 and TRBJ2-5; no firm D call. Germline CDR1 LGHDT, CDR2 YNNKEL (reference sequence). The CDR3 covers 15 residues. Trimming took off 6 bases at V and 10 bases at J, with 24 bases between the two ends. The CDR3 spells CASSPAEQSNRVQYF. CDR3 sequence (DNA): TGTGCCAGCAGTCCCGCGGAACAGAGTAATAGGGTCCAGTACTTC.

The gene calls are TRBV6-1 and TRBJ1-3, with a possible D match to TRBD1 (5 bases). The CDR3 totals 16 residues. Germline V lookup: CDR1 MNHNS, CDR2 SASEGT. Trimming left V 0 bases short and J 4 bases short, with 13 bases between. CDR3 DNA: TGTGCCAGCAGTGAAGCGCCCCAGGGTGGAGGAAACACCATATATTTT. Amino acid sequence: CASSEAPQGGGNTIYF.

This clonotype was recorded at least ten times. This rearrangement joins TRBV29-1 to TRBJ2-3; D gene uncertain. The germline CDR1 and CDR2 sequences are SQVTM and ANQGSEA. Trimming stripped 3 bases from V and 6 bases from J, with 4 bases between. The CDR3 is 10 residues long. The CDR3 DNA is TGCAGCGTTGAGCTGGATACGCAGTATTTT. This codes for CSVELDTQYF.

In its sample, this clonotype was seen a few times. The CDR3 loop is CASRPFWTATNEKLFF. The DNA of the CDR3 is TGTGCCAGCAGGCCCTTTTGGACTGCTACTAATGAAAAACTGTTTTTT. The chain links TRBV6-5 to TRBJ1-4; D is unresolved. CDR1 MNHEY and CDR2 SVGAGI come from the germline V gene. V lost 6 bases and J lost 2, with 16 bases in between. The CDR3 is 16 amino acids.